This TCR beta chain was observed in a study of blood T cell repertoires in COVID-19. Study information: Whether acute or convalescent, the COVID-19 samples came from the United States, Italy and Spain.

The CDR3 covers 19 residues. Germline lookup yields CDR1 MNHNY and CDR2 SVGAGI (reference sequence). V shed 6 bases, J shed 10 bases, and the junction held 25 bases outside the gene matches. Original processing notes: Estimation of nucleated cell counts relied on the amplification of reference gene primers. Assay used: immunoSEQ multiplex PCR; TCRdb lists only in-frame clones, some missing. The V and J calls and clone size are taken from that table; D and trimming were inferred from the DNA. The repertoire holds about 180,000 clones, with about 85% as singletons. The sequenced material came from peripheral blood. This TCR was recovered from an elderly man with COVID-19, enrolled during active disease. The chain employs TRBV6-6 and TRBJ2-1, with 9 positions matching TRBD2. For the CDR3, the DNA is TGTGCCAGCAGCTTCCGGGACAATTCCGGGACTAGCCTAATTGAGGAGCAGTTCTTC. Translation gives CASSFRDNSGTSLIEEQFF.